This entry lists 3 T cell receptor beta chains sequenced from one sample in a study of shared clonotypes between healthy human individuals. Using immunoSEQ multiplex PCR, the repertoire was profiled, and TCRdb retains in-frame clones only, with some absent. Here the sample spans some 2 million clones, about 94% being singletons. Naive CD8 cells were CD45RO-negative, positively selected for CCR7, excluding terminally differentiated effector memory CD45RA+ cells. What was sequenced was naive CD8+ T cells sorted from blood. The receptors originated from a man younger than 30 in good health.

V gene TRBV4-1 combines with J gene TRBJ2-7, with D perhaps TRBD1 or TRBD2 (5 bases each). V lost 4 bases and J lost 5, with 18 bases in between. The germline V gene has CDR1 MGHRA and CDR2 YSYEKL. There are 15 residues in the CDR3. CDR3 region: CASSLGTANRHEQYF. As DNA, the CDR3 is TGCGCCAGCAGCCTCGGGACCGCAAATCGCCACGAGCAGTACTTC.

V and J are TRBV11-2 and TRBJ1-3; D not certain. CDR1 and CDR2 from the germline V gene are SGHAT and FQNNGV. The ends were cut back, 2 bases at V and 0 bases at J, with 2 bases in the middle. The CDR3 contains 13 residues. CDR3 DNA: TGTGCCAGCAGCTTAAACTCTGGAAACACCATATATTTT. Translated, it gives CASSLNSGNTIYF. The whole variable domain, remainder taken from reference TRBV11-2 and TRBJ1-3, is EAGVAQSPRYKIIEKRQSVAFWCNPISGHATLYWYQQILGQGPKLLIQFQNNGVVDDSQLPKDRFSAERLKGVDSTLKIQPAKLEDSAVYLCASSLNSGNTIYFGEGSWLTVV.

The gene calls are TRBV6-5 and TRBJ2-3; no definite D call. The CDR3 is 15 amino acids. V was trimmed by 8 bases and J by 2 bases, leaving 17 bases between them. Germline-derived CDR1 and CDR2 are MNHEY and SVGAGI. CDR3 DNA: TGTGCCAGCCGCCCCTCCGCGTATACCACAGATACGCAGTATTTT. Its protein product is CASRPSAYTTDTQYF.